These 5 T cell receptor beta chains came from one sample sequenced in a study of blood T cell repertoires in COVID-19. Assay: immunoSEQ multiplex PCR; the TCRdb copy retains only in-frame clones and omits some. The sample has 150,000 to 200,000 clones, roughly three quarters seen once. Input material: peripheral blood. Receptor source: a woman between 40 and 55 years old with COVID-19, enrolled during active disease.

V is TRBV12-3 or TRBV12-4 and J is TRBJ2-1; maybe TRBD2 (6 bases). The CDR3 runs 13 residues. V dropped 7 bases and J dropped 8 bases, with 15 bases sitting between them. DNA for the CDR3: TGTGCCAGCATCGTCCTGGGGGGAGATGAGCAGTTCTTC. This encodes CASIVLGGDEQFF.

The chain links TRBV6-5 to TRBJ1-1, with D perhaps TRBD1 (5 bases). This CDR3 contains 15 residues. Trimming took 4 bases from V and 2 from J, leaving 14 bases between them. Germline lookup yields CDR1 MNHEY and CDR2 SVGAGI. In nucleotides, the CDR3 is TGTGCCAGCAGTTTCCAGGGAAGAGCAAACACTGAAGCTTTCTTT. This encodes CASSFQGRANTEAFF.

In this sample, this clone turned up many times. J is TRBJ2-2 and V is TRBV18, with 9 positions matching TRBD2. The CDR3 is made up of 16 amino acids. Trimming took 6 bases from V and 5 from J; bases not matched to a gene: 10. Per germline, CDR1 KGHSH and CDR2 LQKENI. DNA of the CDR3: TGTGCCAGCTCGCTTTATAGCGGGAGTGGTACCGGGGAGCTGTTTTTT. This gives the protein CASSLYSGSGTGELFF.

This sequence joins TRBV6-5 and TRBJ1-2, with D possibly TRBD1 on 5 matching bases. Per germline, CDR1 MNHEY and CDR2 SVGAGI. V dropped 9 bases and J dropped 3 bases, with 14 bases sitting between them. CDR3 length equals 13 residues. In nucleotides, the CDR3 is TGTGCCAGTTCCGGCGGGGGACACTATGGCTACACCTTC. It yields the protein CASSGGGHYGYTF.

The V gene is TRBV6-1, the J gene TRBJ2-2, with 9 bases fitting TRBD2. Looked up from germline, CDR1 is MNHNS and CDR2 is SASEGT. This CDR3 comprises 16 residues. Trimming at V came to 3 bases and at J to 5 bases, leaving 7 bases not matched to a gene. The CDR3 DNA reads TGTGCCAGCAGTGACCCAGCGGGGGGCTGGACCGGGGAGCTGTTTTTT. Translated: CASSDPAGGWTGELFF.